The 29 T cell receptor beta chains reported below all come from one sample, sequenced in a study of blood T cell repertoires in COVID-19. Method: immunoSEQ multiplex PCR; TCRdb's copy keeps in-frame clones and lacks some. The table lists about 210,000 clones, roughly 86% of them singletons. The sample was peripheral blood. These receptors were obtained from a woman in her thirties or forties with acute or convalescent COVID-19.

This clone was recorded only once. Here the CDR3 reads CASSPPRGVSAYGYTF. In nucleotides, the CDR3 is TGTGCCAGCAGCCCCCCCAGGGGGGTTTCGGCTTATGGCTACACCTTC. The rearrangement joins TRBV11-2 to TRBJ1-2; the match to TRBD1 covers 7 bases. The J segment lost 5 bases and the V segment lost 5 bases, leaving 14 bases of the junction unmatched. The germline CDR1 and CDR2 sequences are SGHAT and FQNNGV. The CDR3 spans 16 residues.

A word on this clone: This same CDR3 is encoded by further DNA sequences in the sample. This sequence joins TRBV18 and TRBJ2-3; the D is unclear. Trimming cost V 3 bases and J 2 bases, with 3 bases left between them. This CDR3 is built from 12 residues. CDR1 and CDR2 (germline): KGHSH, LQKENI. The CDR3 DNA reads TGTGCCAGCTCACCTAACACAGATACGCAGTATTTT. It yields the protein CASSPNTDTQYF.

The chain recombines TRBV19 with TRBJ1-1; TRBD1 matches 7 bases. Trimming at V came to 7 bases and at J to 1 base, leaving 15 bases not matched to a gene. The CDR3 covers 17 residues. The germline gives CDR1 LNHDA, CDR2 SQIVND (reference sequence). The DNA of the CDR3 is TGTGCCAGTACCCAACTGTCGACCGGGACAGCGAACACTGAAGCTTTCTTT. Its translation is CASTQLSTGTANTEAFF.

This chain joins TRBV30 and TRBJ2-3; 7 nucleotides align to TRBD1. The CDR3 extends over 13 amino acids. Losses at the gene ends were 3 bases for V and 3 bases for J; bases not matched to a gene: 3. Germline lookup yields CDR1 GTSNPN and CDR2 SVGIG (reference sequence). The CDR3, as DNA: TGTGCCTGGAGCAGGGGGACGACAGATACGCAGTATTTT. Translation: CAWSRGTTDTQYF.

This clone was seen a single time. V usage is TRBV12-5 and J usage is TRBJ2-1; 8 bases are a match to TRBD1. The germline gives CDR1 LGHNT, CDR2 FRNRAP. CDR3 length: 15 residues. The trim removed 1 base at V and 3 bases at J, leaving 2 bases unmatched. The CDR3 reads CASGLAGTGYNEQFF. In DNA form, the CDR3 reads TGTGCTAGTGGTTTGGCCGGGACAGGCTACAATGAGCAGTTCTTC.

J is TRBJ2-2 and V is TRBV7-6; 9 positions match TRBD1. The CDR3 covers 16 residues. The germline gives CDR1 SGHVS, CDR2 FNYEAQ. J was trimmed by 2 bases and V by 6 bases; bases with no gene match: 7. DNA for the CDR3: TGTGCCAGCAGTCGTAGACAGGGGGTTAACACCGGGGAGCTGTTTTTT. It specifies CASSRRQGVNTGELFF. Drawing the rest from reference TRBV7-6 and TRBJ2-2, the complete variable domain is GAGVSQSPRYKVTKRGQDVALRCDPISGHVSLYWYRQALGQGPEFLTYFNYEAQQDKSGLPNDRFSAERPEGSISTLTIQRTEQRDSAMYRCASSRRQGVNTGELFFGEGSRLTVL.

The V gene is TRBV2, the J gene TRBJ2-1, with 8 bases aligning to TRBD2. The CDR3 contains 16 residues. V lost 4 bases to trimming and J lost 7 bases; unmatched junction nucleotides: 12. CDR1 is SNHLY, CDR2 FYNNEI, per germline. The CDR3 region is CASSVPTSGRMNEQFF. In DNA form, the CDR3 reads TGTGCCAGCAGTGTTCCAACTAGCGGCCGAATGAATGAGCAGTTCTTC.

The gene calls are TRBV19 and TRBJ1-2; TRBD1 matches at 10 bases. The V gene end was trimmed by 7 bases and the J gene end by 8 bases; junction bases not matched to a gene: 7. Germline V lookup: CDR1 LNHDA, CDR2 SQIVND (reference sequence). CDR3 length equals 13 residues. CDR3 bases: TGTGCCAGTAATATGGGACAGGGGATCGGCTACACCTTC. This codes for CASNMGQGIGYTF.

In its sample, this clone was seen a few times. The chain recombines TRBV3-1 (or the pseudogene TRBV3-2) with TRBJ1-6; TRBD1 matches 9 bases. The CDR3 is 16 residues long. The V segment lost 4 bases and the J segment 4 bases; nucleotides outside the gene matches: 5. Germline-derived CDR1 and CDR2 are LGHDT and YNNKEL (reference sequence). CDR3 region: CASSLLTGGYNSPLHF. In nucleotides, the CDR3 is TGTGCCAGCAGCCTCCTGACAGGGGGTTATAATTCACCCCTCCACTTT.

The gene calls are TRBV25-1 and TRBJ1-2; 8 bases map to TRBD1. Germline trimming cut 7 bases from V and 0 bases from J; bases unmatched to any gene: 7. From germline, CDR1 is MGHDK and CDR2 SYGVNS. The CDR3 extends over 15 amino acids. Here the CDR3 reads CASKGTGRANYGYTF. The CDR3 bases are TGTGCCAGCAAAGGGACAGGAAGAGCTAACTATGGCTACACCTTC.

The CDR3, as DNA: TGTGCCAGCAGCCGTATTGACCGGGCCTTGGGGAGCTATGGCTACACCTTC. Protein: CASSRIDRALGSYGYTF. This rearrangement joins TRBV14 to TRBJ1-2; no firm D call. Trimming left V 4 bases short and J 4 bases short, with 22 bases between. Germline V CDR1 and CDR2: SGHDN, FVKESK. The CDR3 sequence is 17 residues long.

In this sample, this clone turned up once. The chain combines TRBV10-2 with TRBJ1-5; TRBD1 aligns across 7 bases. With V trimmed by 11 bases and J by 3 bases, 7 bases remained unmatched. CDR3 length: 13 amino acids. CDR1 WSHSY and CDR2 SAAADI come from the germline V gene. CDR3 bases: TGCGCCGCCCGGGACAGCCACAATCAGCCCCAGCATTTT. Protein: CAARDSHNQPQHF.

The chain couples TRBV6-5 to TRBJ1-6, with TRBD1 matching 7 bases. V was pared by 2 bases and J by 6 bases, with 4 bases of the junction left unmatched. This CDR3 comprises 15 residues. CDR1 is MNHEY, CDR2 SVGAGI, per germline. The CDR3 nucleotides read TGTGCCAGCAGTTACCCGCCAGGGGGTAATTCACCCCTCCACTTT. It codes for CASSYPPGGNSPLHF.

The chain is built from TRBV7-2 and TRBJ1-2, with D perhaps TRBD1 (6 bases). The CDR3 spans 18 residues. Trimming stripped 6 bases from V and 1 base from J, with 24 bases between. The V gene's germline CDR1 is SGHTA and CDR2 FQGNSA. This chain's CDR3 is CASSLAPGGAGVNYGYTF. In DNA form, the CDR3 reads TGTGCCAGCAGTCTAGCCCCCGGGGGGGCAGGCGTTAACTATGGCTACACCTTC. Supplemented by reference TRBV7-2 and TRBJ1-2, the full variable domain reads GAGVSQSPSNKVTEKGKDVELRCDPISGHTALYWYRQSLGQGLEFLIYFQGNSAPDKSGLPSDRFSAERTGGSVSTLTIQRTQQEDSAVYLCASSLAPGGAGVNYGYTFGSGTRLTVV.

The chain joins TRBV29-1 to TRBJ2-7, with 8 nucleotides matching TRBD1. The germline gives CDR1 SQVTM, CDR2 ANQGSEA. V gave up 6 bases and J gave up 4 bases; unmatched junction bases: 8. CDR3 size: 13 residues. The DNA of the CDR3 is TGCAGCGTCCGACAGGGGACCCTTTACGAGCAGTACTTC. It yields the protein CSVRQGTLYEQYF.

V usage is TRBV30 and J usage is TRBJ1-6, with D uncertain. The CDR3 contains 13 residues. V dropped 2 bases and J dropped 9 bases, with 11 bases sitting between them. Germline assignment: CDR1 GTSNPN and CDR2 SVGIG (reference sequence). The CDR3 protein is CAWSTVESSPLHF. The CDR3 DNA sequence: TGTGCCTGGAGTACTGTTGAGAGTTCACCCCTCCACTTT.

This chain links TRBV6-6 with TRBJ1-3; a weak D match, TRBD1 (5 bases). Trimming took off 5 bases at V and 3 bases at J, with 29 bases between the two ends. Germline assignment: CDR1 MNHNY and CDR2 SVGAGI (reference sequence). This CDR3 comprises 20 residues. The CDR3 nucleotides read TGTGCCAGCAGTCTACTTATCCCACCTTTGGAGGGGATCCATGGAAACACCATATATTTT. Translated: CASSLLIPPLEGIHGNTIYF.

This clone was counted a single time. The chain uses TRBV4-2 and TRBJ2-4; 7 bases map to TRBD2. This CDR3 is built from 16 residues. J was trimmed by 4 bases and V by 0 bases; bases with no gene match: 6. From germline, CDR1 is LGHNA and CDR2 YNFKEQ. CDR3 sequence: CASSQEKGSGKNIQYF. CDR3 DNA sequence: TGTGCCAGCAGCCAAGAGAAGGGTAGCGGGAAAAACATTCAGTACTTC.

CDR3: CASNFRDRGTDTQYF. The CDR3 nucleotides are TGTGCCAGCAATTTCCGGGACAGGGGCACAGATACGCAGTATTTT. The chain uses TRBV25-1 and TRBJ2-3, with 9 bases identical to TRBD1. Germline values: CDR1 MGHDK, CDR2 SYGVNS. Trimming removed 7 bases from V and 1 base from J; junction bases left unmatched: 6. This CDR3 region has 15 residues.

The chain combines TRBV12-5 with TRBJ1-5; 7 bases fit TRBD1. The V and J ends lost 2 bases and 3 bases, in that order; junction bases with no gene match: 10. The germline gives CDR1 LGHNT, CDR2 FRNRAP. CDR3 size: 17 residues. For the CDR3, the DNA is TGTGCTAGTGGTTTGAAACCCCGGGACAGTCCCAATCAGCCCCAGCATTTT. Amino acids: CASGLKPRDSPNQPQHF.

V gene TRBV5-3 combines with J gene TRBJ1-2, with 7 bases aligning to TRBD1. TRBV5-3 is marked as an open reading frame, function uncertain. The trim removed 4 bases at V and 8 bases at J, leaving 17 bases unmatched. The CDR3 has 16 residues. The CDR3 loop reads CARSHSRPRGLQGYTF. For the CDR3, the DNA is TGTGCCAGAAGCCACTCTAGGCCAAGGGGGCTACAAGGCTACACCTTC.

The V call is TRBV4-1, the J call TRBJ2-7; D call uncertain. This CDR3 has 13 residues. CDR1 MGHRA and CDR2 YSYEKL come from the germline V gene. Trimming removed 5 bases from V and 0 bases from J, with 8 bases in between. CDR3 sequence reads: CASSTTYSYEQYF. CDR3 DNA sequence: TGCGCCAGCAGCACGACTTACTCCTACGAGCAGTACTTC.

The rearrangement links TRBV5-1 to TRBJ2-7; maybe TRBD2 (6 bases). The CDR3 is 14 residues long. In germline, CDR1 is SGHRS, CDR2 YFSETQ. Trimming cost V 2 bases and J 0 bases, with 9 bases left between them. The CDR3 sequence is CASSFSGNSYEQYF. CDR3 sequence (DNA): TGCGCCAGCAGCTTTAGCGGCAACTCCTACGAGCAGTACTTC.

This clone occurred a few times. This chain links TRBV3-1 (or the pseudogene TRBV3-2) with TRBJ2-2; 12 positions match TRBD2. The CDR3 loop spans 14 amino acids. Per the germline V gene, CDR1 is LGHDT and CDR2 is YNNKEL (reference sequence). V dropped 5 bases and J dropped 8; count of bases not matched to a gene: 3. As DNA, the CDR3 is TGTGCCAGCAGCACAGGACTAGCGGGGGGGGAGCTGTTTTTT. Its protein product is CASSTGLAGGELFF.

V and J are TRBV6-1 and TRBJ1-5; no firm D call. CDR3 length: 16 amino acids. Trimming pared 3 bases from V and 0 bases from J, leaving 12 bases between. In germline, CDR1 is MNHNS, CDR2 SASEGT. The CDR3 reads CASSDAIPNSNQPQHF. CDR3 nucleotide sequence: TGTGCCAGCAGTGATGCAATCCCTAATAGCAATCAGCCCCAGCATTTT.

The chain recombines TRBV5-1 with TRBJ1-6; 11 bases fit TRBD1. The CDR3 has 15 amino acids. With 4 bases clipped from V and 9 bases from J, the junction kept 6 bases outside the gene matches. The germline CDR1 and CDR2 sequences are SGHRS and YFSETQ. The CDR3 here is CASSPGQGAISPLHF. The CDR3 coding sequence is TGCGCCAGCAGCCCAGGACAGGGGGCGATTTCACCCCTCCACTTT.

This clone was counted a single time. This chain uses TRBV7-8 with TRBJ1-2; D unclear. V lost 3 bases and J 6 bases, leaving 26 bases between the germline ends. The germline V gene encodes CDR1 SGHVS and CDR2 FQNEAQ. The CDR3 has 18 amino acids. The CDR3 DNA sequence: TGTGCCAGCAGCTTGTCAGTTCTTTCGAGGAGTCAACTCAATGGCTACACCTTC. Translation: CASSLSVLSRSQLNGYTF.

This sequence joins TRBV7-7 and TRBJ1-5; 7 bases fit TRBD1. This CDR3 has 18 amino acids. Germline V gene data show CDR1 as SSHAT and CDR2 as FNYEAQ (reference sequence). The J segment lost 3 bases and the V segment lost 3 bases, leaving 14 bases of the junction unmatched. This CDR3 reads CASSFDRVFLQDNQPQHF. Written as DNA, the CDR3 is TGTGCCAGCAGCTTCGACAGGGTATTCCTTCAAGACAATCAGCCCCAGCATTTT.

This clone has just a few counts. V is TRBV2 and J is TRBJ2-7, with TRBD1 matching 8 bases. The CDR3 has 13 residues. V lost 6 bases, J lost 5 bases, and 6 bases stayed unmatched. The V gene's germline CDR1 is SNHLY and CDR2 FYNNEI. In DNA form, the CDR3 reads TGTGCCAGCAGCCTCAGGGGGCGCAACGAGCAGTACTTC. This sequence encodes CASSLRGRNEQYF.